The 6 T cell receptor beta chains in this list originate from one sample, sequenced in a study of control samples from healthy donors and cancer patients. Measured with immunoSEQ multiplex PCR; TCRdb has only the in-frame clones, and not every one. Here the sample spans around 150,000 clones, roughly 90% being singletons. Source material: blood. The receptors stem from a man aged 25-45 years in good health.

This chain connects TRBV5-1 to TRBJ1-1; D unclear. The CDR3 is 13 residues long. Germline CDR1 reads SGHRS; CDR2 reads YFSETQ. Trimming shortened V by 2 bases and J by 6 bases, and 11 bases separated the two germline ends. The chain's CDR3 is CASSLGNVPEAFF. CDR3 DNA: TGCGCCAGCAGCTTAGGGAACGTCCCTGAAGCTTTCTTT. Combining the CDR3 with reference TRBV5-1 and TRBJ1-1 gives the whole variable domain KAGVTQTPRYLIKTRGQQVTLSCSPISGHRSVSWYQQTPGQGLQFLFEYFSETQRNKGNFPGRFSGRQFSNSRSEMNVSTLELGDSALYLCASSLGNVPEAFFGQGTRLTVV.

V gene TRBV3-1 (or the pseudogene TRBV3-2) combines with J gene TRBJ1-2, with D tentatively TRBD1 (5 bases). The CDR3 totals 14 residues. Trimming took off 4 bases at V and 3 bases at J, with 12 bases between the two ends. CDR1 LGHDT and CDR2 YNNKEL come from the germline V gene (reference sequence). Here the CDR3 reads CASSLSGHYYGYTF. In nucleotides, the CDR3 is TGTGCCAGCAGCCTTTCAGGACATTACTATGGCTACACCTTC.

This clone was observed once. This chain links TRBV27 with TRBJ1-1; the D gene is possibly TRBD1 (5 bases). CDR1 and CDR2 from the germline V gene are MNHEY and SMNVEV (reference sequence). The length of the CDR3 is 17 residues. Trimming pared 0 bases from V and 4 bases from J, leaving 18 bases between. The CDR3 DNA sequence: TGTGCCAGCAGTTTATCCTCGGCGGCGGGGCGGGGCACTGAAGCTTTCTTT. It specifies CASSLSSAAGRGTEAFF.

This chain uses TRBV6-5 with TRBJ1-5, with D possibly being TRBD1 (5 bases). Deletions cut 4 bases from V and 10 bases from J, with 17 bases between. The CDR3 is made up of 14 amino acids. Germline CDR1 and CDR2: MNHEY and SVGAGI. Here the CDR3 DNA reads TGTGCCAGCAGTTCTTTCCAGGAGGGGATCCCCCAGCATTTT. Translated: CASSSFQEGIPQHF.

The rearrangement links TRBV10-3 to TRBJ1-5; a possible D gene is TRBD1 (6 bases). The ends were cut back, 6 bases at V and 2 bases at J, with 14 bases in the middle. The CDR3 extends over 15 amino acids. CDR1 and CDR2 from the germline V gene are ENHRY and SYGVKD. CDR3 coding DNA: TGTGCCATCAGAGAGACAGGAGATCGCAATCAGCCCCAGCATTTT. The encoded protein is CAIRETGDRNQPQHF.

This chain connects TRBV10-3 to TRBJ1-4; 7 nucleotides agree with TRBD1. Germline V gene data show CDR1 as ENHRY and CDR2 as SYGVKD. V trimming: 6 bases; J trimming: 4 bases; junction bases outside the gene matches: 5. The length of the CDR3 is 14 residues. The CDR3 nucleotides read TGTGCCATCAGCGCCGGGACAGATAATGAAAAACTGTTTTTT. This encodes CAISAGTDNEKLFF.